The rows below give T cell receptor beta chains drawn from one sample of a study of T cells after yellow fever vaccination. MiXCR, applied by TCRdb to the 5' RACE reads, yields one record per CDR3 protein. Among approximately 550,000 distinct CDR3 sequences listed, approximately 21% were seen once. Source: PBMCs, taken 15 days after the yellow fever booster vaccination. The receptors originated from a man aged 30 to 45 who received the YFV17D yellow fever vaccine. CDR3s include the opening cysteine and the closing phenylalanine or tryptophan. D genes are given only for firm matches. Rows give clone size only sometimes, using once, few, many, or a class for an expanded clone.

v_gene	j_gene	d_gene	abundance	CDR3aa	CDR3nt
TRBV4-3	TRBJ2-1	NA	NA	CASSQSLSSYNEQFF	TGCGCCAGCAGCCAATCTCTTAGCTCCTACAATGAGCAGTTCTTC
TRBV20-1	TRBJ2-1	NA	few	CSARVTNNEQFF	TGCAGTGCTAGGGTGACAAACAATGAGCAGTTCTTC
TRBV5-1	TRBJ2-3	NA	NA	CASSLLPLHSTDTQYF	TGCGCCAGCAGCTTGCTTCCCCTCCATAGCACAGATACGCAGTATTTT
TRBV9	TRBJ2-7	NA	few	CASSVDSSEQYF	TGTGCCAGCAGCGTAGACAGTTCCGAGCAGTACTTC
TRBV20-1	TRBJ2-7	NA	NA	CSARLGADNYEQYF	TGCAGTGCCCGTTTGGGGGCGGACAACTACGAGCAGTACTTC
TRBV28	TRBJ2-1	NA	NA	CASRYGTSNHQFF	TGTGCCAGCAGGTATGGGACTTCCAACCATCAGTTCTTC
TRBV18	TRBJ2-1	TRBD2	few	CASSPPGTSGRIEQFF	TGTGCCAGCTCACCTCCCGGGACTAGCGGGAGAATTGAGCAGTTCTTC
TRBV7-9	TRBJ2-5	NA	few	CASSLGIRISGETQYF	TGTGCCAGCAGCTTAGGTATCCGGATATCAGGAGAGACCCAGTACTTC
TRBV11-2	TRBJ2-3	TRBD2	few	CASSSPNGGGRASTDTQYF	TGTGCCAGCAGCTCACCCAATGGAGGAGGGAGGGCTAGCACAGATACGCAGTATTTT
TRBV5-1	TRBJ2-7	NA	NA	CASSLKNYEQYF	TGCGCCAGCAGCTTAAAAAATTACGAGCAGTACTTC
TRBV11-2	TRBJ2-5	NA	few	CASSLSVESQETQYF	TGTGCCAGCAGCTTAAGTGTCGAATCCCAAGAGACCCAGTACTTC
TRBV29-1	TRBJ1-1	NA	NA	CSASLQSTEAFF	TGCAGCGCCTCACTCCAGAGCACTGAAGCTTTCTTT
TRBV28	TRBJ2-5	TRBD2	few	CASSLGLAGGKTQYF	TGTGCCAGCAGTTTGGGACTAGCGGGCGGTAAGACCCAGTACTTC
TRBV3-1	TRBJ2-5	NA	NA	CASSRGALKKETQYF	TGTGCCAGCAGCCGGGGGGCATTAAAAAAAGAGACCCAGTACTTC
TRBV6-5	TRBJ1-1	NA	few	CASSYSKGHGLNTEAFF	TGTGCCAGCAGTTACTCGAAGGGCCACGGATTGAACACTGAAGCTTTCTTT
TRBV5-1	TRBJ2-3	NA	NA	CASSLATFIGGGGTDTQYF	TGCGCCAGCAGCTTGGCCACCTTTATAGGGGGTGGGGGCACAGATACGCAGTATTTT
TRBV7-9	TRBJ2-7	NA	NA	CASSLGLQAEQYF	TGTGCCAGCAGCTTAGGATTACAGGCCGAGCAGTACTTC
TRBV5-4	TRBJ2-5	NA	NA	CASSLWVGGAGETQYF	TGTGCCAGCAGCTTGTGGGTAGGGGGGGCTGGGGAGACCCAGTACTTC
TRBV14	TRBJ2-1	NA	few	CASSQVGGSSYNEQFF	TGTGCCAGCAGCCAAGTAGGGGGAAGCTCCTACAATGAGCAGTTCTTC
TRBV11-2	TRBJ2-7	NA	NA	CASSLAFEGFYEQYF	TGTGCCAGCAGCTTAGCCTTCGAGGGGTTCTACGAGCAGTACTTC
TRBV2	TRBJ2-6	NA	few	CASSEVGKGANVLTF	TGTGCCAGCAGTGAAGTCGGGAAGGGGGCCAACGTCCTGACTTTC
TRBV29-1	TRBJ2-2	NA	many	CSVGGAGGELFF	TGCAGCGTTGGGGGAGCGGGCGGGGAGCTGTTTTTT
TRBV6-2/TRBV6-3	TRBJ2-7	NA	few	CASSPGPTGVEQYF	TGTGCCAGCAGTCCGGGGCCAACGGGGGTCGAGCAGTACTTC
TRBV7-6	TRBJ2-7	TRBD1	NA	CASSLGTGQGTYEQYF	TGTGCCAGCAGCTTAGGAACGGGACAGGGGACCTACGAGCAGTACTTC
TRBV4-1	TRBJ2-2	TRBD1	NA	CASSETPGTASTGELFF	TGCGCCAGCAGCGAAACGCCTGGGACAGCTTCGACCGGGGAGCTGTTTTTT
TRBV6-5	TRBJ2-5	TRBD2	NA	CASSYIGASGPKETQYF	TGTGCCAGCAGTTACATTGGGGCTAGCGGGCCTAAAGAGACCCAGTACTTC
TRBV19	TRBJ2-1	NA	few	CASSSGTLSNEQFF	TGTGCCAGTTCCTCCGGGACTCTTTCCAATGAGCAGTTCTTC
TRBV12-3/TRBV12-4	TRBJ2-3	TRBD2	few	CASTRTSGSVTDTQYF	TGTGCCAGCACCAGGACTAGCGGGAGTGTGACAGATACGCAGTATTTT
TRBV11-2	TRBJ1-6	NA	few	CASSFESSYNSPLHF	TGTGCCAGCAGCTTTGAGAGCTCCTATAATTCACCCCTCCACTTT
TRBV12-3/TRBV12-4	TRBJ2-3	NA	few	CASSPVARAVTDTQYF	TGTGCCAGCAGCCCAGTGGCCAGGGCAGTCACAGATACGCAGTATTTT
TRBV30	TRBJ1-4	NA	NA	CASRGIHEKLFF	TGTGCTTCGAGGGGGATCCATGAAAAACTGTTTTTT
TRBV5-5	TRBJ2-1	TRBD2	few	CASSLAIRRGNEQFF	TGTGCCAGCAGCTTGGCCATCCGGCGGGGGAATGAGCAGTTCTTC
TRBV27	TRBJ2-1	TRBD2	NA	CASREREGRYNEQFF	TGTGCCAGCAGAGAGCGGGAGGGAAGATACAATGAGCAGTTCTTC
TRBV11-2	TRBJ1-1	NA	few	CASTHWDYDSLRPEAFF	TGTGCCAGCACCCACTGGGACTATGACAGTTTGCGACCCGAAGCTTTCTTT
TRBV28	TRBJ2-5	NA	NA	CASSLWAKETQYF	TGTGCCAGCAGTTTATGGGCAAAAGAGACCCAGTACTTC
TRBV11-2	TRBJ2-4	TRBD2	few	CASSKAGSLAKNIQYF	TGTGCCAGTTCGAAAGCGGGAAGTCTAGCCAAAAACATTCAGTACTTC
TRBV24-1	TRBJ1-4	NA	few	CAVGGNEKLFF	TGTGCCGTCGGAGGGAATGAAAAACTGTTTTTT
TRBV20-1	TRBJ1-2	NA	few	CSASLLLRANYGYTF	TGCAGTGCTAGCCTCTTGCTCAGAGCTAACTATGGCTACACCTTC
TRBV10-3	TRBJ1-5	TRBD1	few	CAIAPGQGSQPQHF	TGTGCCATCGCCCCGGGACAGGGGAGCCAGCCCCAGCATTTT
TRBV4-2	TRBJ2-6	NA	NA	CASSPRGSGANVLTF	TGTGCCAGCAGCCCTCGGGGATCTGGGGCCAACGTCCTGACTTTC